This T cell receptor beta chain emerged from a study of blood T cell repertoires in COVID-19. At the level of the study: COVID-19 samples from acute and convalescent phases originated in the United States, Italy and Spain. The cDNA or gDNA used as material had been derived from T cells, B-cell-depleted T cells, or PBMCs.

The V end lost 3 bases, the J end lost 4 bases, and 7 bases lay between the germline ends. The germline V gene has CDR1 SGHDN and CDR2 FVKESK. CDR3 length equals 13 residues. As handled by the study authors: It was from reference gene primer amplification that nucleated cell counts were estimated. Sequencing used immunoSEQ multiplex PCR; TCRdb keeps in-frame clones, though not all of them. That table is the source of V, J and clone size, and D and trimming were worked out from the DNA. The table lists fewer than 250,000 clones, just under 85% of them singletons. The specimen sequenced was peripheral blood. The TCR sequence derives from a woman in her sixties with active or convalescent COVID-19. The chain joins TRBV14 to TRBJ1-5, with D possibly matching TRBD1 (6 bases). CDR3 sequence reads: CASSQDSNQPQHF. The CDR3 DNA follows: TGTGCCAGCAGCCAGGACAGTAATCAGCCCCAGCATTTT.